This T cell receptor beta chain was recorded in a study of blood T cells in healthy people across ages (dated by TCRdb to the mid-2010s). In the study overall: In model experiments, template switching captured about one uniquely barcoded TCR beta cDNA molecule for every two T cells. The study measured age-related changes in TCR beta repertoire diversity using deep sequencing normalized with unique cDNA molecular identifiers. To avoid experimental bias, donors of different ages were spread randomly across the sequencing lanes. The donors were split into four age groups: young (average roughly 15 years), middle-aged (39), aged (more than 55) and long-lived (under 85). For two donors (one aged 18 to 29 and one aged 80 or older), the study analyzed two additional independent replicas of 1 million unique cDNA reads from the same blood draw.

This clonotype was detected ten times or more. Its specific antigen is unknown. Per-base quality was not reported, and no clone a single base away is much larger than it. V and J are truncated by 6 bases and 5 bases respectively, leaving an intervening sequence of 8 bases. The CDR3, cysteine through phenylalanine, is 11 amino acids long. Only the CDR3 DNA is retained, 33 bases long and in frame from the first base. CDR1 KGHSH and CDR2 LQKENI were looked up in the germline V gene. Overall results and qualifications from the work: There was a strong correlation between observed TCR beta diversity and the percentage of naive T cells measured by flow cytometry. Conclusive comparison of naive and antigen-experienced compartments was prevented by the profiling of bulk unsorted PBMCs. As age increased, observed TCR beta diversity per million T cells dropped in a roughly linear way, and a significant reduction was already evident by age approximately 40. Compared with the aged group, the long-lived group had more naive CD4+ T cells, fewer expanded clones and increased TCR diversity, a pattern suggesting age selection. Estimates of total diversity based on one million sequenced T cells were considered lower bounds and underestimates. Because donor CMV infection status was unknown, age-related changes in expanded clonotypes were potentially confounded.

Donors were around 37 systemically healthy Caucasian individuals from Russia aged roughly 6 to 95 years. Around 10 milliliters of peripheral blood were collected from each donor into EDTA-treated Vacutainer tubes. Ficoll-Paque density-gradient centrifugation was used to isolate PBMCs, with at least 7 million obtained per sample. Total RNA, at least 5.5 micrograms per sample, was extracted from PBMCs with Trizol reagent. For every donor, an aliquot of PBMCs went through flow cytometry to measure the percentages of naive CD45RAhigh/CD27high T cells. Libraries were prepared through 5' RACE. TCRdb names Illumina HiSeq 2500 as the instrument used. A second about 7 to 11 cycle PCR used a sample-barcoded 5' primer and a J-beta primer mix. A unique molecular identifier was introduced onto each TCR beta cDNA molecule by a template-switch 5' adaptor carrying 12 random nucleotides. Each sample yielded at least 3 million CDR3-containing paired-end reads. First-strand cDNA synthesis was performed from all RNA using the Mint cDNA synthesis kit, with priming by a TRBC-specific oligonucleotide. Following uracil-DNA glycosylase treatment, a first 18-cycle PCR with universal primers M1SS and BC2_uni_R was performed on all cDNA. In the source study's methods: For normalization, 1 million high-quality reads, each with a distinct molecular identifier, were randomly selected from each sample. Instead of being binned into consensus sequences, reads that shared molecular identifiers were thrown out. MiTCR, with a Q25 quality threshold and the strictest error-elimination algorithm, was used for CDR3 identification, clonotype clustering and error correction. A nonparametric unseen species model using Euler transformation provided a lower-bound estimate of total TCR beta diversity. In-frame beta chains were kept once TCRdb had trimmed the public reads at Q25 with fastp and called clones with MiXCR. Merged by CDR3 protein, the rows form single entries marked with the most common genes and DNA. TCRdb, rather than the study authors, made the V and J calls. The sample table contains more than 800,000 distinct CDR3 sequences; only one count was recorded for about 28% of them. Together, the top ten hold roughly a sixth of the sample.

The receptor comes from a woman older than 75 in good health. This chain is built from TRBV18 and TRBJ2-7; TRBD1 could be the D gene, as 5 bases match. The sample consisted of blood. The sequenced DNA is TGTGCCAGCTCGCAGGGCCACGAGCAGTACTTC. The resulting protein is CASSQGHEQYF.